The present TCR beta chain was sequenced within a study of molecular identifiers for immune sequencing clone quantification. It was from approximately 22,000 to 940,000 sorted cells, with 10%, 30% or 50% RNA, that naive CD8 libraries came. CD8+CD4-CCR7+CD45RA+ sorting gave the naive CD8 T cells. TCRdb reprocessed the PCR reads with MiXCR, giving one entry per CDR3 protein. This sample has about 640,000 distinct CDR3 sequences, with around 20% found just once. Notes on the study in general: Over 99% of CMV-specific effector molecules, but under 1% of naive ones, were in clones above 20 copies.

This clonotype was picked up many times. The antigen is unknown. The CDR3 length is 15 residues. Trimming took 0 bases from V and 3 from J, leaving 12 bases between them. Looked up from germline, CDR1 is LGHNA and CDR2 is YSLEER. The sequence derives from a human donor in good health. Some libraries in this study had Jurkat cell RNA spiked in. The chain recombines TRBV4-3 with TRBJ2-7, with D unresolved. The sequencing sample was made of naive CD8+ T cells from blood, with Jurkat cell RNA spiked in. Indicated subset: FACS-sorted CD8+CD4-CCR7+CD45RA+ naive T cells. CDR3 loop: CASSQEAAGDYEQYF. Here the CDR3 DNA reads TGCGCCAGCAGCCAAGAGGCTGCTGGGGACTACGAGCAGTACTTC.